The clone carrying this T cell receptor (beta chain) is a singleton in its sample. This specimen comes from a study of regulatory T cells in long-lasting Graves disease. The CDR3 sequence is 18 residues long. CDR1 MGHRA and CDR2 YSYEKL come from the germline V gene. Trimming pared 0 bases from V and 4 bases from J, leaving 19 bases between. Stated time point: newly diagnosed GD, antithyroid drugs for less than 3 months. Extracted PBMC RNA gave rise to the TCR library. Arm-PCR with iRepertoire HTBI primers amplified the CDR3 regions for these TCR beta libraries. TCRdb used MiXCR to reprocess the multiplex PCR reads, holding one entry per CDR3 protein. The data contain approximately 350,000 distinct CDR3 sequences, approximately 16% of them singletons. This sample was shared with a second study, whose subject was T cells in Graves' hyperthyroidism and ophthalmopathy.

The genes are TRBV4-1 and TRBJ2-1, with TRBD1 as a possible D gene (6 bases). Specimen: peripheral blood mononuclear cells (PBMCs), collected at new diagnosis, from a patient treated with antithyroid drugs. This sequence originates from a man aged 35 to 55 with Graves disease. Written as DNA, the CDR3 is TGCGCCAGCAGCCAAGAGGGCCGTAATCAGGGGTTTTACAATGAGCAGTTCTTC. This gives the protein CASSQEGRNQGFYNEQFF.